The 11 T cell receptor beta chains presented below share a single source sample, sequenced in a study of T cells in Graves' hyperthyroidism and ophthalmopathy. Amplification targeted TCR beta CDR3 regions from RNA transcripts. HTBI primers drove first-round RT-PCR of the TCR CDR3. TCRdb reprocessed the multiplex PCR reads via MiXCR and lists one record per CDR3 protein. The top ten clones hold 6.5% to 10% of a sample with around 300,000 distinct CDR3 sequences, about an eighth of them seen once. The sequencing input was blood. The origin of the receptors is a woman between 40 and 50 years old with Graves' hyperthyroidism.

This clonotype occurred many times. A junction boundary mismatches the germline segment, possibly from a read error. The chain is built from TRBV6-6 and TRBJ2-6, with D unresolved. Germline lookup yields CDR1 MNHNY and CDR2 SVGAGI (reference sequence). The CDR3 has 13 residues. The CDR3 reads CASRYSGANVLTF. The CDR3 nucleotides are TGTGCCAGCAGATACTCTGGGGCCAACGTCCTGACTTTC.

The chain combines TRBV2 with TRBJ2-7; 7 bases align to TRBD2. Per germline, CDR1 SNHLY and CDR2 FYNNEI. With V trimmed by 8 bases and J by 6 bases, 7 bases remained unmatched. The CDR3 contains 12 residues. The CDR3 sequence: CASGAGGSEQYF. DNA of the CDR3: TGTGCCAGCGGAGCCGGGGGGTCCGAGCAGTACTTC.

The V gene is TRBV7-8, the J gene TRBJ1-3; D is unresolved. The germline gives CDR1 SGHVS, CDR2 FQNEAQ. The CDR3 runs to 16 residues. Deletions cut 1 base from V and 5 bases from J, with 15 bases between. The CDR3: CASSLVETGDRNTIYF. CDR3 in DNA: TGTGCCAGCAGCTTAGTTGAGACCGGGGATCGAAACACCATATATTTT.

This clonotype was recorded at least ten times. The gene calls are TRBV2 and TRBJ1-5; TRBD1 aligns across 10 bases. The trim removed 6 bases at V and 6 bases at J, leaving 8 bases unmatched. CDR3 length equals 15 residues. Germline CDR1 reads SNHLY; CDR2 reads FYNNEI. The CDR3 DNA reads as TGTGCCAGCAGGGCGGACAGGGGGTCCGGTCAGCCCCAGCATTTT. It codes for CASRADRGSGQPQHF. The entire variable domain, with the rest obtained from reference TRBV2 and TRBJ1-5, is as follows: EPEVTQTPSHQVTQMGQEVILRCVPISNHLYFYWYRQILGQKVEFLVSFYNNEISEKSEIFDDQFSVERPDGSNFTLKIRSTKLEDSAMYFCASRADRGSGQPQHFGDGTRLSIL.

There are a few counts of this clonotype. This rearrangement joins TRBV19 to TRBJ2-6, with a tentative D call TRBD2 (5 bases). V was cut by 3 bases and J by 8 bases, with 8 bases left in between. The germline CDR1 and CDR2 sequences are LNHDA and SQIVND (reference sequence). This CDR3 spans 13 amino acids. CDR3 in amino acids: CASSMSGTNVLTF. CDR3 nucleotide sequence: TGTGCCAGTAGTATGTCCGGGACCAACGTCCTGACTTTC. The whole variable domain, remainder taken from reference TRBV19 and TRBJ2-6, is DGGITQSPKYLFRKEGQNVTLSCEQNLNHDAMYWYRQDPGQGLRLIYYSQIVNDFQKGDIAEGYSVSREKKESFPLTVTSAQKNPTAFYLCASSMSGTNVLTFGAGSRLTVL.

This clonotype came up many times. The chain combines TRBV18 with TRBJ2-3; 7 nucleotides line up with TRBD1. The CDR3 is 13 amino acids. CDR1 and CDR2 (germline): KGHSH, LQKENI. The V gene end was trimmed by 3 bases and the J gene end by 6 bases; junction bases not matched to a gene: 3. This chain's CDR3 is CASSPGTVDTQYF. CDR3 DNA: TGTGCCAGCTCACCCGGGACAGTGGATACGCAGTATTTT. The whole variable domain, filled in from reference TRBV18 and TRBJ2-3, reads NAGVMQNPRHLVRRRGQEARLRCSPMKGHSHVYWYRQLPEEGLKFMVYLQKENIIDESGMPKERFSAEFPKEGPSILRIQQVVRGDSAAYFCASSPGTVDTQYFGPGTRLTVL.

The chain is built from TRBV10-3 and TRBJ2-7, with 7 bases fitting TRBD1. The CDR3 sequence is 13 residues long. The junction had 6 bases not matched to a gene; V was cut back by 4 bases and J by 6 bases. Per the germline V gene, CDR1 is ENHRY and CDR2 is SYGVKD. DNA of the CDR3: TGTGCCATCAGTGTGGACAGGTTGTCCGAGCAGTACTTC. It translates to CAISVDRLSEQYF.

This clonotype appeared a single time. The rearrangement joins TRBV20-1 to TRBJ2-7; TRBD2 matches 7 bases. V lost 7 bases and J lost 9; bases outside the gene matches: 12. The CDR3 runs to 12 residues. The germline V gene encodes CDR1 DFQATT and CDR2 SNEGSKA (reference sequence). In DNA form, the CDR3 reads TGCAGTGGGCCGGCGGGAGATTCTGGGCAGTACTTC. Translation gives CSGPAGDSGQYF.

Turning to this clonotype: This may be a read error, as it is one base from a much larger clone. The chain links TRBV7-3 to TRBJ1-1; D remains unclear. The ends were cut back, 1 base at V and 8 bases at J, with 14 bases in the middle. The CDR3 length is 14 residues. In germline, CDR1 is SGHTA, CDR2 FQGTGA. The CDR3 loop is CASSLMGGNFEAFF. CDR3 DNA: TGTGCCAGCAGCTTAATGGGCGGCAATTTCGAAGCTTTCTTT. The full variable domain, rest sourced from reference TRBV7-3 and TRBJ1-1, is GAGVSQTPSNKVTEKGKYVELRCDPISGHTALYWYRQSLGQGPEFLIYFQGTGAADDSGLPNDRFFAVRPEGSVSTLKIQRTERGDSAVYLCASSLMGGNFEAFFGQGTRLTVV.

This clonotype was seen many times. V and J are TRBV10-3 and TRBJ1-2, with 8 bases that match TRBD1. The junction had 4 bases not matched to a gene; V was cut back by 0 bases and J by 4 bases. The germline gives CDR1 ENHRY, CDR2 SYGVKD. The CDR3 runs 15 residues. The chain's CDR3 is CAISESTGEFYGYTF. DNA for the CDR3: TGTGCCATCAGTGAGTCGACAGGGGAATTCTATGGCTACACCTTC.

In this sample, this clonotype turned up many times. The CDR3 DNA reads as TGTGCCAGCAGCTTAAGACAGGATAGCACAGATACGCAGTATTTT. Protein sequence: CASSLRQDSTDTQYF. V gene TRBV7-9 combines with J gene TRBJ2-3; D is possibly TRBD1 (6 bases). There are 15 residues in the CDR3. Germline V CDR1 and CDR2: SEHNR, FQNEAQ (reference sequence). V was clipped by 2 bases and J by 0 bases, with 9 bases between them. The entire variable domain, with the rest obtained from reference TRBV7-9 and TRBJ2-3, is as follows: DTGVSQNPRHKITKRGQNVTFRCDPISEHNRLYWYRQTLGQGPEFLTYFQNEAQLEKSRLLSDRFSAERPKGSFSTLEIQRTEQGDSAMYLCASSLRQDSTDTQYFGPGTRLTVL.